This TCR beta chain originates from a study of T-cell memory formation after mild COVID-19. Background on the study: Among the donors, TCR clusters were largely specific to each donor. Study results and limitations: CD4+ contracting clones were found mainly in CM and EM, and CD8+ ones in EMRA.

TCRdb re-analysed the 5' RACE reads in MiXCR, keeping a single row per CDR3 protein. The data show a few hundred thousand distinct CDR3 sequences, less than 25% seen once. The V and J ends lost 5 bases and 7 bases respectively, with 18 bases between them. The CDR3 loop spans 14 amino acids. A word on this clonotype: Its antigen remains unidentified.

The sequencing input was PBMCs or a T cell subset sorted from them (not recorded which). The source of this sequence is an adult woman who had mild COVID-19 (a few samples of this study predate the infection). Cell type and time point are not known. The rearrangement links TRBV12-3 or TRBV12-4 to TRBJ2-7; D unresolved. In nucleotides, the CDR3 is TGTGCCAGCAGTCCCCGTCCGCTTGGGGAAGAGCAGTACTTC. This gives the protein CASSPRPLGEEQYF.